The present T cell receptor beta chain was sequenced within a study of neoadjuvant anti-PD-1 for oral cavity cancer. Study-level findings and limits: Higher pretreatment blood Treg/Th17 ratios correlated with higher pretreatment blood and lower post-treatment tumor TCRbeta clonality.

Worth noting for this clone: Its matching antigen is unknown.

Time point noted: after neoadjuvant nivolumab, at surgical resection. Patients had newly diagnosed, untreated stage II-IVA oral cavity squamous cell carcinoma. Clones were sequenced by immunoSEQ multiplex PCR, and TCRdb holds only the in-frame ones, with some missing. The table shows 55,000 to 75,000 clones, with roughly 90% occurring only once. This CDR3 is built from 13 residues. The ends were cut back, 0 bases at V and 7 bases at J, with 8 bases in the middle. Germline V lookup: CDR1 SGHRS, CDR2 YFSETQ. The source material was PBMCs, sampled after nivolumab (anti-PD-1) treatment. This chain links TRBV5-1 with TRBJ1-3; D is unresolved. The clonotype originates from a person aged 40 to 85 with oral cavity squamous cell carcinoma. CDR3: CASSLDRTNTIYF. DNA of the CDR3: TGCGCCAGCAGCTTGGACAGAACCAACACCATATATTTT.